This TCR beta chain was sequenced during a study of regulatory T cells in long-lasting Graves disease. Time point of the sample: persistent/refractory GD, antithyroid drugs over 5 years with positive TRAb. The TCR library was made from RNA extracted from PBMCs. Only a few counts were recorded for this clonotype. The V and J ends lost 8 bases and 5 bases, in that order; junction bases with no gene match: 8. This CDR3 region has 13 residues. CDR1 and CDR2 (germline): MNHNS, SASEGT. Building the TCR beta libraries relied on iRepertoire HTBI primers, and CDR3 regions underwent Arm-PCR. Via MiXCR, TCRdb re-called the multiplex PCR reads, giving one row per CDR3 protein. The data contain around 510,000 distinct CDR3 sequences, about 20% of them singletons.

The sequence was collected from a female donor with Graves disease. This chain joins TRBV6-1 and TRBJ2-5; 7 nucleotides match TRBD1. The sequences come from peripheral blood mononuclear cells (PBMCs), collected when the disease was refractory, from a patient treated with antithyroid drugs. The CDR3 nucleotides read TGTGCCAGCCTGAGGGGGCTAGTGGAGACCCAGTACTTC. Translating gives CASLRGLVETQYF.